This T cell receptor (beta chain) was recovered during a study of T cells in localized non-small cell lung cancer. Findings and limits, study-wide: Among the top 100 tumor clones, a median about 57 appeared in adjacent lung.

Sequencing was performed with immunoSEQ multiplex PCR; in TCRdb, only in-frame clones are kept and a portion is missing. The sample contains 90,000 to 95,000 clones, about 87% of which appear only once. As regards this clone: Its antigen is unidentified.

The source of this sequence is a man aged 35 to 69 with stage I squamous cell lung carcinoma. Sequencing was performed on peripheral blood, taken before any cancer treatment.

The CDR3: CASSLRRYPMAEQYF. The CDR3 DNA reads TGTGCCAGCAGCCTGAGGAGATATCCGATGGCCGAGCAGTACTTC. The chain employs TRBV6-5 and TRBJ2-7, with D hard to call. V was pared by 6 bases and J by 6 bases, with 21 bases between. CDR3 length equals 15 residues. Germline lookup yields CDR1 MNHEY and CDR2 SVGAGI.